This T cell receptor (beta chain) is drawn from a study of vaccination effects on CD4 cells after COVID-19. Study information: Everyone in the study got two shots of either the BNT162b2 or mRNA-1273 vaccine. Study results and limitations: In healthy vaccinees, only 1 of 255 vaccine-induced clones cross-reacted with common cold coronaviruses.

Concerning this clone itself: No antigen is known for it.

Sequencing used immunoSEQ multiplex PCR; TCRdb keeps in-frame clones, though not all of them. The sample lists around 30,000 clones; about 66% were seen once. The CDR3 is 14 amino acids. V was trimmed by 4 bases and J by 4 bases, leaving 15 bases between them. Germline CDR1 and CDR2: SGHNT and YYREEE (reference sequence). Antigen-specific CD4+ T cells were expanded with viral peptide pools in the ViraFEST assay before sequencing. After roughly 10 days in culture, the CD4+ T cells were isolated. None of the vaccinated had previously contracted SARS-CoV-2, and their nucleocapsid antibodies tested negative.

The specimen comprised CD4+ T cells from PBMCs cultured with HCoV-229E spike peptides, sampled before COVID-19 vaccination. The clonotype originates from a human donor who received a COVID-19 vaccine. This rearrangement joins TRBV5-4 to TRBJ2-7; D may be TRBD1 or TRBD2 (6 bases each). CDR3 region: CASSLGQGRYEQYF. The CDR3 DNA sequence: TGTGCCAGCAGCCTCGGGCAGGGGAGGTACGAGCAGTACTTC.